These 14 T cell receptor beta chains originate from one sample sequenced in a study of blood T cells in healthy people across ages. A second PCR, run for roughly 7 to 12 cycles, used a sample-barcoded 5' primer plus a J-beta primer mix. TCRdb re-called the 5' RACE reads with MiXCR, one entry per CDR3 protein. The sample holds roughly 410,000 distinct CDR3 sequences, more than 45% seen once. Sequenced sample: blood. The source of these receptors is a man aged 55 to 70 in good health.

This clonotype was picked up a small number of times. The chain carries TRBV7-2 and TRBJ2-5; D uncertain. This CDR3 has 14 amino acids. Trimming stripped 1 base from V and 5 bases from J, with 11 bases between. Germline V CDR1 and CDR2: SGHTA, FQGNSA. The CDR3 DNA reads TGTGCCAGCAGCTTAGTTGGGGTCCGGGAGACCCAGTACTTC. Protein sequence: CASSLVGVRETQYF.

V is TRBV25-1 and J is TRBJ2-1; tentative D call: TRBD2 (7 bases). V lost 3 bases and J 3 bases, leaving 18 bases between the germline ends. Germline CDR1 MGHDK, CDR2 SYGVNS. This CDR3 has 17 residues. CDR3 DNA: TGTGCCAGCAGTGAGAGGCCTAGGGGGGGCCACTACAATGAGCAGTTCTTC. Protein product: CASSERPRGGHYNEQFF.

The J gene is TRBJ2-4, the V gene TRBV29-1; maybe TRBD1 (6 bases). The tail of the sequence fits TRBJ2-7 better, so the J call may be wrong. Germline CDR1 is SQVTM and CDR2 is ANQGSEA. This CDR3 is built from 15 residues. The CDR3 spells CSSLVRVQGLYEQYF. The CDR3 nucleotides read TGCAGCAGCCTCGTTAGGGTCCAGGGGCTCTACGAGCAGTACTTC.

Only a few counts were recorded for this clonotype. V and J are TRBV7-2 and TRBJ2-7; 7 bases map to TRBD2. V lost 2 bases, J lost 3 bases, and 7 bases stayed unmatched. The germline gives CDR1 SGHTA, CDR2 FQGNSA. There are 15 residues in the CDR3. CDR3 sequence: CASSLNGEGFYEQYF. The DNA for the CDR3 is TGTGCCAGCAGCTTAAACGGGGAGGGTTTCTACGAGCAGTACTTC.

This CDR3 reads CSAAGWTDLREQYF. Here the CDR3 DNA reads TGCAGTGCCGCCGGTTGGACGGACCTACGCGAGCAGTACTTC. The chain recombines TRBV20-1 with TRBJ2-5; no clear D. The DNA end lines up better with TRBJ2-7; the J call may be wrong. The CDR3 runs 14 residues. CDR1 is DFQATT and CDR2 is SNEGSKA in the germline V gene (reference sequence).

The J gene is TRBJ2-1, the V gene TRBV21-1; the table names TRBD1, a call not compared with the DNA. TRBV21-1 counts as a pseudogene. The CDR3 spans 16 residues. CDR3: CANSSPPTASYNEQFF. The CDR3 DNA reads TGTGCCAACAGCAGCCCCCCTACAGCATCCTACAATGAGCAGTTCTTC.

This clonotype occurred once. This chain links TRBV7-3 with TRBJ2-5, with D uncertain. The germline CDR1 and CDR2 sequences are SGHTA and FQGTGA. V was pared by 3 bases and J by 2 bases, with 7 bases between. This CDR3 contains 13 residues. DNA of the CDR3: TGTGCCAGCAGCTTGTTGTCTCAAGAGACCCAGTACTTC. Amino acids: CASSLLSQETQYF.

This clonotype has a count of ten or more. The rearrangement uses TRBV21-1 and TRBJ2-5; TRBD1 is taken as the D call from the table, unchecked against the DNA. TRBV21-1 is flagged as a pseudogene. The CDR3 contains 15 residues. The CDR3 sequence is CASIGGTHFQETQYF. The DNA of the CDR3 is TGTGCCAGCATCGGCGGGACGCACTTTCAAGAGACCCAGTACTTC.

This rearrangement joins TRBV29-1 to TRBJ2-7; D is possibly TRBD1 (6 bases). V was trimmed by 4 bases and J by 5 bases, leaving 21 bases between them. The CDR3 has 15 amino acids. Germline V lookup: CDR1 SQVTM, CDR2 ANQGSEA. CDR3 protein: CSVAYVRQGFHEQYF. CDR3 in DNA: TGCAGCGTTGCGTACGTAAGGCAGGGGTTCCACGAGCAGTACTTC.

This clonotype was found a few times. The chain recombines TRBV4-3 with TRBJ2-3, with D maybe TRBD2 (6 bases). Per the germline V gene, CDR1 is LGHNA and CDR2 is YSLEER. The germline V and J ends were trimmed by 4 bases and 4 bases, with 12 bases remaining between them. The CDR3 contains 14 residues. The CDR3 coding sequence is TGCGCCAGCAGCCTTTCCGGGAGCGCAGATACGCAGTATTTT. Protein sequence: CASSLSGSADTQYF.

This clonotype was found once. V gene TRBV20-1 combines with J gene TRBJ2-5; D is perhaps TRBD1 (6 bases). Trimming stripped 0 bases from V and 2 bases from J, with 16 bases between. CDR1 is DFQATT and CDR2 is SNEGSKA in the germline V gene (reference sequence). The CDR3 length is 16 residues. In DNA form, the CDR3 reads TGCAGTGCTAGAGATTCCCGCCCGGACAGACAAGAGACCCAGTACTTC. Protein product: CSARDSRPDRQETQYF.

In its sample, this clonotype was seen many times. The chain employs TRBV27 and TRBJ2-7; D is unresolved. Germline CDR1 and CDR2: MNHEY and SMNVEV (reference sequence). The CDR3 is 11 amino acids. Trimming stripped 3 bases from V and 7 bases from J, with 7 bases between. This CDR3 reads CASSFGSEQYF. In DNA, the CDR3 is TGTGCCAGCAGTTTTGGTAGTGAGCAGTACTTC.

Points on this clonotype: Possible read error: a much larger clone is one base away. The chain combines TRBV29-1 with TRBJ2-7; D unresolved. V gave up 3 bases and J gave up 2 bases, with 14 bases separating them. The CDR3 has 14 residues. The germline CDR1 and CDR2 sequences are SQVTM and ANQGSEA. CDR3: CSVDTEDFTYEQYF. CDR3 bases: TGCAGCGTTGATACCGAGGATTTTACCTACGAGCAGTACTTC.

This clonotype turned up a few times. The chain employs TRBV6-5 and TRBJ2-3, with TRBD2 matching 7 bases. The CDR3 runs to 15 residues. Per germline, CDR1 MNHEY and CDR2 SVGAGI. V lost 6 bases and J lost 6; bases outside the gene matches: 12. Written as DNA, the CDR3 is TGTGCCAGCAGCCCCACAGCGGGGCCCCGGGATACGCAGTATTTT. Its protein is CASSPTAGPRDTQYF.